Many counts were recorded for the clone carrying this T cell receptor (beta chain). Its specificity is not known. This sample is part of a study of T cell repertoires in cytomegalovirus infection. At the level of the study: Public TCR beta signature analysis indicated the presence of both CMV infection and matching HLA type. Study observations and caveats: HLA-C-restricted CMV clonotypes gave the most frequent clonotype in two of eight donors. Individuals carrying CMV plus the relevant HLA were identified by cumulative frequency of public TCR beta families.

TCRdb reprocessed the reads via MiXCR and lists one record per CDR3 protein. The repertoire consists of fewer than 550,000 distinct CDR3 sequences, with approximately 10% occurring once and the leading ten covering roughly a tenth. Trimming removed 0 bases at V and 2 bases at J, with 11 bases between. CDR1 is LNHNV, CDR2 YYDKDF, per germline (reference sequence). The CDR3 runs to 15 residues. The receptor's source is a human donor in good health (CMV status not recorded). Some clones in this sample may be carry-over from other donors' samples. This chain joins TRBV15 and TRBJ2-7; a weak D match, TRBD1 (5 bases). Sequencing used PBMCs. The CDR3 DNA follows: TGTGCCACCAGCAGAGATCGACTGACAGCCTACGAGCAGTACTTC. Translated, it gives CATSRDRLTAYEQYF.